What follows are 9 T cell receptor delta chains derived from one specimen sequenced in a study of gamma-delta chains in newborns, infants, children. TCRdb called clones from the reads again using CATT. This sample has 3,400 or so delta-chain clones, with around 50% found just once. The source material was blood. All receptors come from a child who received the measles vaccine.

Regarding this clone: Its ends do not fully match the called genes, so a read error is possible. The chain combines TRDV2 with TRDJ3; 12 positions match TRDD3. This CDR3 has 20 residues. Germline V lookup: CDR1 GEAIGNYY, CDR2 EKD. DNA of the CDR3: TGTGCCCGTGACACCACTGGGGGATACAGAAGCTCCTGGGACACCCGACAGATGTTTTTC. Translation: CARDTTGGYRSSWDTRQMFF.

As for this clone: With a far larger clone one base away, a read error is the likely cause. This specimen includes other DNA sequences encoding the same CDR3. This rearrangement joins TRDV2 to TRDJ1; D gene ambiguous. Germline V CDR1 and CDR2: GEAIGNYY, EKD. The CDR3 consists of 15 residues. V was pared by 3 bases and J by 8 bases, with 21 bases between. This chain's CDR3 is CACDSIEDSFQKLIF. The CDR3 DNA reads as TGTGCCTGTGACTCCATTGAGGATTCGTTCCAAAAACTCATCTTT.

Remarks on this clone: A single base is all that separates this from a far larger clone, so a read error is likely. This specimen includes other DNA sequences encoding the same CDR3. The genes are TRDV2 and TRDJ2, with 7 positions matching TRDD3. This CDR3 spans 15 amino acids. Germline CDR1 and CDR2: GEAIGNYY and EKD. Trimming cost V 0 bases and J 2 bases; bases outside gene matches: 2. The CDR3 nucleotides read TGTGCCTGTGACACCTGGGGGACCTTGACAGCACAACTCTTCTTT. Protein sequence: CACDTWGTLTAQLFF.

This clone was picked up one time. A much larger clone sits a single nucleotide away, making a read error possible. Different DNA sequences within this sample yield the same CDR3. J is TRDJ3 and V is TRDV2; 8 bases fit TRDD3. The CDR3 spans 18 residues. CDR1 GEAIGNYY and CDR2 EKD come from the germline V gene. The CDR3 nucleotides read TGTGCTTGTGACCTTACTGGGGGTATCTCCTGGGACACCCGACAGATGTTTTTC. Amino acids: CACDLTGGISWDTRQMFF.

Worth noting for this clone: Possible read error: a much larger clone is one base away. This chain connects TRDV2 to TRDJ1, with 9 bases identical to TRDD3. Germline CDR1 is GEAIGNYY and CDR2 is EKD. J was trimmed by 0 bases and V by 1 base; bases with no gene match: 29. The CDR3 loop spans 24 amino acids. As DNA, the CDR3 is TGTGCCTGTGACACAGCGACCCCCACCGCCTTACTGGGGGACCCTGGGTCGTACACCGATAAACTCATCTTT. Translated, it gives CACDTATPTALLGDPGSYTDKLIF.

In the case of this clone: This may stem from a read error, because a much larger clone lies one nucleotide away. V usage is TRDV2 and J usage is TRDJ3; TRDD3 agrees at 13 bases. CDR3 size: 20 residues. CDR1 GEAIGNYY and CDR2 EKD come from the germline V gene. CDR3 region: CACDTLLGDTGSRDTRQIFF. CDR3 sequence (DNA): TGTGCCTGTGACACCCTACTGGGGGATACGGGGTCCCGGGACACCCGACAGATATTTTTC.

The chain uses TRDV2 and TRDJ1, with 12 positions matching TRDD3. V was clipped by 0 bases and J by 7 bases; unmatched bases: 17. The germline V gene has CDR1 GEAIGNYY and CDR2 EKD. The CDR3 runs 19 residues. CDR3 sequence reads: CACDTLVLGDTRYSGKLIF. The CDR3, as DNA: TGTGCCTGTGACACCCTTGTACTGGGGGATACTAGGTATTCTGGTAAACTCATCTTT.

Within the sample, this clone is medium-sized. The chain uses TRDV2 and TRDJ3, with 9 bases matching TRDD3. The V gene end was trimmed by 0 bases and the J gene end by 0 bases; junction bases not matched to a gene: 8. Germline assignment: CDR1 GEAIGNYY and CDR2 EKD. The CDR3 runs 20 residues. This CDR3 is CACDTVTGGKSSWDTRQMFF. The CDR3 DNA is TGTGCCTGTGACACCGTTACTGGGGGAAAAAGCTCCTGGGACACCCGACAGATGTTTTTC.

This sequence joins TRDV1 and TRDJ1; TRDD3 agrees at 9 bases. The CDR3 runs to 23 residues. Trimming cost V 0 bases and J 3 bases; bases outside gene matches: 26. Germline CDR1 is TSWWSYY and CDR2 is QGS. The CDR3: CALGELLVRLPIWGIYWADKLIF. The CDR3 DNA sequence: TGTGCTCTTGGGGAACTCCTGGTTAGACTTCCTATTTGGGGGATATATTGGGCCGATAAACTCATCTTT.